These T cell receptor beta chains were read from a single sample in a study of quantifying T cell responses using KT2 cells. Each CDR3 protein gets one entry after TCRdb re-called the UMI-ligation and nested PCR reads with MiXCR. Of over 25,000 distinct CDR3 sequences in the sample, 10% were seen once. Sequences were obtained from PBMCs spiked with cells of the T cell clone KT2. The receptor source for this set is a human donor. The CDR3 runs from the conserved cysteine through the conserved F or W. D genes are given only for firm matches.

length: 18; V: TRBV7-2; D: -; J: TRBJ2-7; CDR3: CASSPRGGNRVPTYEQYF
length: 11; V: TRBV20-1; D: TRBD1; J: TRBJ2-1; CDR3: CSARDVTGGFF
length: 18; V: TRBV20-1; D: -; J: TRBJ1-2; CDR3: CSARDGGGREGANYGYTF
length: 11; V: TRBV7-9; D: -; J: TRBJ2-5; CDR3: CASVKEETQYF
length: 16; V: TRBV7-9; D: TRBD1; J: TRBJ1-6; CDR3: CASSTAGGRSNSPLHF
length: 16; V: TRBV5-1; D: -; J: TRBJ2-7; CDR3: CASSLPGGEGTSEQYF
length: 13; V: TRBV29-1; D: TRBD2; J: TRBJ2-3; CDR3: CSPEGLAPDTQYF
length: 12; V: TRBV25-1; D: -; J: TRBJ1-2; CDR3: CASGEEGYGYTF
length: 14; V: TRBV15; D: TRBD1; J: TRBJ2-2; CDR3: CATSRSDRVGELFF
length: 14; V: TRBV28; D: TRBD1; J: TRBJ1-5; CDR3: CASSWGQNNQPQHF
length: 13; V: TRBV29-1; D: -; J: TRBJ2-5; CDR3: CSVEETGMRTQYF
length: 14; V: TRBV11-2; D: -; J: TRBJ1-5; CDR3: CASSPTPVRQPQHF
length: 17; V: TRBV7-3; D: -; J: TRBJ1-5; CDR3: CASSLKIAGQTNQPQHF
length: 12; V: TRBV3-1; D: -; J: TRBJ1-2; CDR3: CASSQSSGGYTF
length: 12; V: TRBV20-1; D: -; J: TRBJ1-5; CDR3: CSANAGNQPQHF
length: 15; V: TRBV2; D: -; J: TRBJ1-6; CDR3: CASSYPSSYNSPLHF
length: 13; V: TRBV5-6; D: -; J: TRBJ2-5; CDR3: CASSLARRETQYF
length: 15; V: TRBV12-3/TRBV12-4; D: -; J: TRBJ2-5; CDR3: CASSRTDGRQETQYF
length: 14; V: TRBV7-8; D: -; J: TRBJ2-1; CDR3: CASSLGARYNEQFF
length: 15; V: TRBV7-2; D: TRBD1; J: TRBJ2-7; CDR3: CASSFDRGLSYEQYF
length: 14; V: TRBV6-1; D: -; J: TRBJ1-6; CDR3: CASSGTYRNSPLHF
length: 16; V: TRBV20-1; D: -; J: TRBJ2-7; CDR3: CSARVGGRFSSYEQYF
length: 17; V: TRBV28; D: -; J: TRBJ1-6; CDR3: CASSPGRQPLSNSPLHF
length: 16; V: TRBV7-8; D: TRBD1; J: TRBJ1-5; CDR3: CASSPEGGQGWQPQHF
length: 15; V: TRBV29-1; D: TRBD2; J: TRBJ2-3; CDR3: CSVERELAGIDTQYF
length: 12; V: TRBV27; D: -; J: TRBJ2-3; CDR3: CASSSRDSTQYF
length: 14; V: TRBV12-3/TRBV12-4; D: -; J: TRBJ1-1; CDR3: CASSLAGGVTEAFF
length: 15; V: TRBV4-2; D: -; J: TRBJ2-2; CDR3: CASSQAGVKTGELFF
length: 14; V: TRBV25-1; D: -; J: TRBJ1-2; CDR3: CASSGPVEIYGYTF
length: 14; V: TRBV7-3; D: -; J: TRBJ2-3; CDR3: CASSFHRSTDTQYF
length: 16; V: TRBV15; D: -; J: TRBJ1-2; CDR3: CATSRVVGQANYGYTF
length: 13; V: TRBV10-3; D: -; J: TRBJ2-3; CDR3: CAIRGEGTDTQYF
length: 15; V: TRBV10-3; D: -; J: TRBJ1-1; CDR3: CAISETVGPNTEAFF
length: 15; V: TRBV5-5; D: TRBD1; J: TRBJ1-4; CDR3: CASSLEGTEVEKLFF
length: 14; V: TRBV18; D: TRBD1; J: TRBJ1-1; CDR3: CASSPRQGYTEAFF
length: 11; V: TRBV29-1; D: -; J: TRBJ1-1; CDR3: CSSRENTEAFF
length: 14; V: TRBV12-3/TRBV12-4; D: -; J: TRBJ1-2; CDR3: CASSLKVPGYGYTF
length: 15; V: TRBV25-1; D: -; J: TRBJ2-1; CDR3: CASSETGVRGNEQFF
length: 15; V: TRBV4-2; D: -; J: TRBJ2-7; CDR3: CASSLRGSARLEQYF
length: 14; V: TRBV7-2; D: -; J: TRBJ2-7; CDR3: CASSLQALYYEQYF
length: 15; V: TRBV7-8; D: -; J: TRBJ2-1; CDR3: CASSLGELLYNEQFF
length: 15; V: TRBV3-1; D: -; J: TRBJ1-5; CDR3: CASSQGPQGHQPQHF
length: 16; V: TRBV21-1; D: -; J: TRBJ2-1; CDR3: CASTHRTSGVYNEQFF
length: 13; V: TRBV29-1; D: -; J: TRBJ1-1; CDR3: CSVGGGSRTEAFF